The 22 T cell receptor beta chains listed next were all sequenced from one sample in a study of shared clonotypes between healthy human individuals. Sequenced by immunoSEQ multiplex PCR; TCRdb stores in-frame clones only, minus some. The repertoire consists of around 2.5 million clones, with under 95% occurring once and the leading ten covering 0.36%. Specimen: naive CD4+ T cells from PBMCs. This sample's subset: CD45RA+ positively selected. The receptors here all came from a man aged 18 to 29 in good health. Some clones in this sample may be carry-over from other donors' samples.

The CDR3 loop is CASSVGLAGTGELFF. The CDR3 DNA sequence: TGTGCCAGCAGCGTAGGCCTAGCGGGAACCGGGGAGCTGTTTTTT. The chain links TRBV9 to TRBJ2-2; 9 bases match TRBD2. With V trimmed by 0 bases and J by 5 bases, 2 bases remained unmatched. The germline gives CDR1 SGDLS, CDR2 YYNGEE. This CDR3 is built from 15 residues.

The chain couples TRBV6-1 to TRBJ1-1; perhaps TRBD1 as D (5 bases). This CDR3 contains 14 residues. Germline V gene lookup returns CDR1 MNHNS and CDR2 SASEGT. Trimming stripped 2 bases from V and 5 bases from J, with 12 bases between. CDR3 loop: CASSEIAGWTEAFF. The CDR3 DNA follows: TGTGCCAGCAGTGAAATTGCAGGGTGGACTGAAGCTTTCTTT.

CDR3 DNA: TGTGCCAGCAGACGCGACAGGGTCACTGAAGCTTTCTTT. Translating gives CASRRDRVTEAFF. V is TRBV28 and J is TRBJ1-1; 7 nucleotides match TRBD1. Germline assignment: CDR1 MDHEN and CDR2 SYDVKM. V trimming: 6 bases; J trimming: 4 bases; junction bases outside the gene matches: 5. This CDR3 is built from 13 residues.

This clone was found once. The V call is TRBV7-3, the J call TRBJ2-7; 7 bases are a match to TRBD2. Germline V gene lookup returns CDR1 SGHTA and CDR2 FQGTGA. This CDR3 has 17 residues. V dropped 4 bases and J dropped 0; count of bases not matched to a gene: 12. The CDR3 DNA follows: TGTGCCAGCAGCTCACCTTCGGGGGGTGCCAGCTCCTACGAGCAGTACTTC. Its translation is CASSSPSGGASSYEQYF.

The chain joins TRBV18 to TRBJ1-4; no firm D call. Germline-derived CDR1 and CDR2 are KGHSH and LQKENI. This CDR3 is built from 20 residues. V was cut by 0 bases and J by 11 bases, with 31 bases left in between. CDR3 loop: CASSPPPTVETTVGFRKLFF. The CDR3, as DNA: TGTGCCAGCTCACCACCGCCCACCGTTGAGACTACAGTGGGATTTAGGAAACTGTTTTTT.

This clone has just one count. This chain uses TRBV7-2 with TRBJ1-4, with D unresolved. Trimming cost V 4 bases and J 0 bases, with 12 bases left between them. This CDR3 region has 16 residues. CDR1 is SGHTA and CDR2 is FQGNSA in the germline V gene. The CDR3 sequence is CASSSGLTSTNEKLFF. The CDR3 DNA reads as TGTGCCAGCAGCTCCGGGCTAACATCAACTAATGAAAAACTGTTTTTT.

This chain links TRBV28 with TRBJ2-5; 7 positions agree with TRBD1. The J segment lost 0 bases and the V segment lost 7 bases, leaving 5 bases of the junction unmatched. The CDR3 runs 14 residues. CDR1 and CDR2 from the germline V gene are MDHEN and SYDVKM. This CDR3 is CASTPGQYQETQYF. CDR3 in DNA: TGTGCCAGCACCCCGGGACAGTACCAAGAGACCCAGTACTTC. Full variable domain (missing parts from reference TRBV28 and TRBJ2-5): DVKVTQSSRYLVKRTGEKVFLECVQDMDHENMFWYRQDPGLGLRLIYFSYDVKMKEKGDIPEGYSVSREKKERFSLILESASTNQTSMYLCASTPGQYQETQYFGPGTRLLVL.

The chain joins TRBV19 to TRBJ1-5; D is unresolved. V shed 3 bases and J shed 1 base, with 10 bases lying between them. CDR1 LNHDA and CDR2 SQIVND come from the germline V gene (reference sequence). The CDR3 covers 15 residues. In nucleotides, the CDR3 is TGTGCCAGTAGTATCCGACAACCAAGCAATCAGCCCCAGCATTTT. It specifies CASSIRQPSNQPQHF.

On this clone itself: Other DNA sequences in the sample encode the same CDR3. This rearrangement joins TRBV5-1 to TRBJ2-1; 12 nucleotides line up with TRBD2. The CDR3 is made up of 15 amino acids. Unmatched junction bases numbered 1, after V lost 0 bases and J lost 6 bases. Germline CDR1 reads SGHRS; CDR2 reads YFSETQ. The CDR3 reads CASSLGTSGTNEQFF. Written as DNA, the CDR3 is TGCGCCAGCAGCTTGGGGACTAGCGGGACCAATGAGCAGTTCTTC.

The chain combines TRBV11-2 with TRBJ2-7, with D perhaps TRBD2 (5 bases). Germline V gene data show CDR1 as SGHAT and CDR2 as FQNNGV. The V and J ends lost 6 bases and 0 bases respectively, with 24 bases between them. The CDR3 covers 18 residues. The CDR3 DNA reads TGTGCCAGCAGACCGATGTACGGCGGGTGGGGTCCCTCCTACGAGCAGTACTTC. Translated, it gives CASRPMYGGWGPSYEQYF.

This clone was seen only once. The chain couples TRBV9 to TRBJ2-1; no clear D gene. Germline CDR1 reads SGDLS; CDR2 reads YYNGEE. The CDR3 covers 17 residues. Trimming took 1 base from V and 0 from J, leaving 14 bases between them. CDR3 loop: CASSVCQRWSSYNEQFF. The DNA for the CDR3 is TGTGCCAGCAGCGTATGCCAGCGCTGGAGCTCCTACAATGAGCAGTTCTTC.

The gene calls are TRBV5-1 and TRBJ2-3, with D hard to call. The CDR3 runs 15 residues. V was clipped by 4 bases and J by 1 base, with 13 bases between them. From germline, CDR1 is SGHRS and CDR2 YFSETQ. CDR3 sequence (DNA): TGCGCCAGCAGCCTAAAAAGGGTTCGCACAGATACGCAGTATTTT. This gives the protein CASSLKRVRTDTQYF.

V gene TRBV19 combines with J gene TRBJ1-5; no reliable D call. Germline V gives CDR1 LNHDA, CDR2 SQIVND (reference sequence). Trimming shortened V by 4 bases and J by 0 bases, and 10 bases separated the two germline ends. The CDR3 length is 15 residues. CDR3 nucleotides: TGTGCCAGTAGTACGCAGAACCCTAGCAATCAGCCCCAGCATTTT. Protein: CASSTQNPSNQPQHF.

The chain carries TRBV11-2 and TRBJ1-1, with no clear D. This CDR3 contains 12 residues. Germline V lookup: CDR1 SGHAT, CDR2 FQNNGV. V shed 5 bases and J shed 4 bases, with 8 bases lying between them. The CDR3 coding sequence is TGTGCCAGCAGCGAATGGGGCACTGAAGCTTTCTTT. Protein product: CASSEWGTEAFF.

Of note for this clone: Other DNA sequences within the sample encode an identical CDR3. This sequence joins TRBV10-2 and TRBJ1-1; the D gene is possibly TRBD1 (6 bases). This CDR3 has 13 amino acids. Germline CDR1 is WSHSY and CDR2 is SAAADI. V lost 4 bases and J lost 2, with 8 bases in between. Here the CDR3 reads CASSGQANTEAFF. CDR3 coding DNA: TGCGCCAGCAGTGGACAGGCTAACACTGAAGCTTTCTTT.

V usage is TRBV28 and J usage is TRBJ1-2; 8 bases match TRBD1. V was pared by 0 bases and J by 4 bases, with 4 bases of the junction left unmatched. Germline V CDR1 and CDR2: MDHEN, SYDVKM. The CDR3 totals 15 residues. The CDR3 DNA follows: TGTGCCAGCAGTTTATGGGACAGGGCGGCCTATGGCTACACCTTC. Its translation is CASSLWDRAAYGYTF.

In its sample, this clone was seen once. The V call is TRBV7-8, the J call TRBJ2-5; 9 bases are a match to TRBD1. CDR1 and CDR2 (germline): SGHVS, FQNEAQ. The V and J ends lost 0 bases and 7 bases, in that order; junction bases with no gene match: 9. The CDR3 spans 16 residues. The CDR3, as DNA: TGTGCCAGCAGCTTAGCCCGGGACAGGGCGGTAGGGACCCAGTACTTC. Translating it yields CASSLARDRAVGTQYF.

V usage is TRBV7-9 and J usage is TRBJ2-7; TRBD2 matches at 8 bases. V gave up 3 bases and J gave up 1 base; unmatched junction bases: 8. Germline V lookup: CDR1 SEHNR, CDR2 FQNEAQ (reference sequence). This CDR3 region has 16 residues. The DNA for the CDR3 is TGTGCCAGCAGCTTTCCTTTCGCGGGAGGTTCCTACGAGCAGTACTTC. Translating it yields CASSFPFAGGSYEQYF.

This clone was detected only once. The V and J genes are TRBV21-1 and TRBJ1-5. TRBV21-1 is an annotated pseudogene. CDR3 size: 16 residues. The CDR3 nucleotides are TGTGCCAGCAGCAAATGTAATCGGGGTCGGAATCAGCCCCAGCATTTT. Translated, it gives CASSKCNRGRNQPQHF.

V and J are TRBV6-6 and TRBJ1-3; D is undetermined. CDR1 is MNHNY and CDR2 is SVGAGI in the germline V gene (reference sequence). V lost 6 bases, J lost 0 bases, and 15 bases lay in between. The CDR3 consists of 16 residues. CDR3 residues: CASRTFDNLSGNTIYF. The CDR3 nucleotides are TGTGCCAGCAGAACTTTCGACAACCTCTCTGGAAACACCATATATTTT.

V and J are TRBV11-1 and TRBJ1-1; 7 nucleotides agree with TRBD1. J was trimmed by 4 bases and V by 4 bases; bases with no gene match: 6. The CDR3 totals 14 residues. Looked up from germline, CDR1 is SGHAT and CDR2 is FQDESV (reference sequence). CDR3 sequence (DNA): TGTGCCAGCAGCTCTCAGGGGGGGGGCACTGAAGCTTTCTTT. It is translated as CASSSQGGGTEAFF. Full variable domain (outside the CDR3, taken from reference TRBV11-1 and TRBJ1-1): EAEVAQSPRYKITEKSQAVAFWCDPISGHATLYWYRQILGQGPELLVQFQDESVVDDSQLPKDRFSAERLKGVDSTLKIQPAELGDSAMYLCASSSQGGGTEAFFGQGTRLTVV.

The gene calls are TRBV30 and TRBJ1-5, with a weak D call TRBD1 (5 bases). V was cut by 1 base and J by 8 bases, with 12 bases left in between. This CDR3 spans 13 amino acids. Germline CDR1 GTSNPN, CDR2 SVGIG (reference sequence). CDR3 loop: CAWSARVGEPQHF. CDR3 DNA sequence: TGTGCCTGGAGTGCCAGGGTAGGTGAGCCCCAGCATTTT.